The rows below give T cell receptor beta chains drawn from one sample of a study of cytomegalovirus exposure and HLA in healthy donors. Assay: immunoSEQ multiplex PCR; the TCRdb copy retains only in-frame clones and omits some. The repertoire holds 100,000 to 150,000 clones, with 95% to 97% as singletons. Sequencing used PBMCs. The receptors stem from a man aged 18 to 30 in good health and CMV-seronegative. CDR3s include the opening cysteine and the closing phenylalanine or tryptophan. A D gene is named only where the DNA matches it firmly. Rows may omit the clone size; those that give it use once, few, many or a size class.

J gene | D gene | clone size | V gene | CDR3 protein | CDR3 DNA
TRBJ2-3 | TRBD2 | . | TRBV7-2 | CASSSQREDTQYF | TGTGCCAGCAGCTCCCAGCGGGAGGATACGCAGTATTTT
TRBJ1-1 | . | . | TRBV2 | CASSGGGSDTEAFF | TGTGCCAGCAGTGGCGGGGGAAGTGACACTGAAGCTTTCTTT
TRBJ1-1 | . | . | TRBV5-1 | CASSLEGVAEAFF | TGCGCCAGCAGCTTGGAGGGGGTCGCTGAAGCTTTCTTT
TRBJ2-6 | . | . | TRBV27 | CASRVAGKPGANVLTF | TGTGCCAGTCGGGTGGCAGGGAAGCCTGGGGCCAACGTCCTGACTTTC
TRBJ1-2 | TRBD1 | . | TRBV11-2 | CASSHPGQGDYGYTF | TGTGCCAGCAGCCACCCGGGACAGGGAGACTATGGCTACACCTTC
TRBJ2-4 | . | once | TRBV5-1 | CASSLSGPFRNIQYF | TGCGCCAGCAGCTTGAGCGGGCCCTTCAGAAACATTCAGTACTTC
TRBJ2-1 | TRBD2 | . | TRBV28 | CASSPGTSGTAPYNEQFF | TGTGCCAGCAGTCCCGGGACTAGCGGGACCGCCCCCTACAATGAGCAGTTCTTC
TRBJ2-7 | TRBD2 | . | TRBV9 | CASSVGAGGPYEQYF | TGTGCCAGCAGCGTAGGGGCGGGAGGGCCCTACGAGCAGTACTTC
TRBJ2-3 | . | . | TRBV9 | CASTPGTSGTDTQYF | TGTGCCAGCACCCCGGGAACCAGCGGCACAGATACGCAGTATTTT
TRBJ2-1 | TRBD2 | . | TRBV19 | CASIDSASGTYNEQFF | TGTGCCAGTATTGACTCGGCTAGCGGGACTTACAATGAGCAGTTCTTC
TRBJ2-7 | TRBD1 | . | TRBV5-1 | CASSLKAGGTYEQYF | TGCGCCAGCAGCTTGAAGGCAGGGGGAACCTACGAGCAGTACTTC
TRBJ1-1 | TRBD1 | . | TRBV6-1 | CASSAGTGGLMYTEAFF | TGTGCCAGCAGTGCCGGGACAGGGGGCCTTATGTACACTGAAGCTTTCTTT
TRBJ1-1 | TRBD1 | . | TRBV29-1 | CSVEDRRQGSNTEAFF | TGCAGCGTTGAAGACCGGAGACAGGGGTCGAACACTGAAGCTTTCTTT
TRBJ1-4 | . | . | TRBV5-6 | CASSLSRGTSGEKLFF | TGTGCCAGCAGCTTGTCACGCGGGACGTCTGGTGAAAAACTGTTTTTT
TRBJ2-3 | TRBD1 | . | TRBV6-4 | CASSDPRDRQRGTDTQYF | TGTGCCAGCAGTGACCCTAGGGACAGGCAGAGGGGCACAGATACGCAGTATTTT
TRBJ2-2 | . | . | TRBV11-3 | CASSLDRVGELFF | TGTGCCAGCAGCTTAGACAGGGTCGGGGAGCTGTTTTTT
TRBJ2-7 | . | . | TRBV6-5 | CASSGTLTYEQYF | TGTGCCAGCAGCGGGACATTAACCTACGAGCAGTACTTC
TRBJ1-1 | . | . | TRBV7-3 | CASSLEAEVNTEAFF | TGTGCCAGCAGCTTAGAAGCGGAAGTGAACACTGAAGCTTTCTTT
TRBJ2-2 | TRBD2 | once | TRBV5-1 | CASSPPTSGVGGELFF | TGCGCCAGCAGCCCTCCGACTAGCGGAGTCGGCGGGGAGCTGTTTTTT
TRBJ1-1 | . | . | TRBV19 | CASSMTVNTEAFF | TGTGCCAGTAGTATGACAGTGAACACTGAAGCTTTCTTT
TRBJ2-3 | . | . | TRBV27 | CASSLRAGLDTQYF | TGTGCCAGCAGTTTACGGGCAGGGTTGGATACGCAGTATTTT
TRBJ1-5 | . | . | TRBV4-1 | CASSQVGQYQPQHF | TGCGCCAGCAGCCAAGTAGGACAGTATCAGCCCCAGCATTTT
TRBJ2-1 | TRBD2 | once | TRBV6-5 | CASSSSSGGPYNEQFF | TGTGCCAGCAGTTCTTCTAGCGGGGGACCCTACAATGAGCAGTTCTTC
TRBJ1-5 | TRBD1 | . | TRBV6-1 | CASSPLSQGDQPQHF | TGTGCCAGCAGTCCCTTATCCCAGGGGGATCAGCCCCAGCATTTT
TRBJ2-2 | . | . | TRBV27 | CASSRDSNTGELFF | TGTGCCAGCAGTCGGGACTCCAACACCGGGGAGCTGTTTTTT
TRBJ1-1 | . | . | TRBV19 | CASSERTDRNTEAFF | TGTGCCAGTAGTGAGAGGACAGACCGGAACACTGAAGCTTTCTTT
TRBJ2-7 | . | . | TRBV9 | CASSVTGSYEQYF | TGTGCCAGCAGCGTGACTGGCTCCTACGAGCAGTACTTC
TRBJ2-5 | TRBD2 | . | TRBV5-4 | CASSLAGGEGETQYF | TGTGCCAGCAGCTTGGCCGGCGGGGAGGGAGAGACCCAGTACTTC
TRBJ2-1 | TRBD2 | . | TRBV11-2 | CASSLVASGRAGYNEQFF | TGTGCCAGCAGCTTAGTGGCTAGCGGGAGGGCGGGCTACAATGAGCAGTTCTTC
TRBJ2-5 | . | once | TRBV4-2 | CASSQEGDSTLETQYF | TGTGCCAGCAGCCAAGAGGGAGATAGCACCCTAGAGACCCAGTACTTC
TRBJ2-2 | TRBD1 | . | TRBV28 | CASRQGARDTGELFF | TGTGCCAGTAGACAGGGGGCGCGGGACACCGGGGAGCTGTTTTTT
TRBJ2-7 | . | . | TRBV10-3 | CAIRDSSYEQYF | TGTGCCATCAGAGACAGCTCCTACGAGCAGTACTTC
TRBJ1-4 | . | . | TRBV7-3 | CASSLTGGRKLFF | TGTGCCAGCAGCTTAACCGGGGGAAGAAAACTGTTTTTT
TRBJ2-1 | TRBD2 | . | TRBV4-1 | CASSHKRGLGAGVDDEQFF | TGCGCCAGCAGCCATAAGAGGGGTTTGGGAGCGGGAGTAGATGATGAGCAGTTCTTC
TRBJ1-1 | TRBD1 | . | TRBV9 | CASSVEKGGRTEAFF | TGTGCCAGCAGCGTAGAGAAAGGGGGCCGCACTGAAGCTTTCTTT
TRBJ1-2 | . | . | TRBV30 | CAWNPGHNF | TGTGCCTGGAACCCGGGACATAACTTC
TRBJ1-4 | . | . | TRBV7-9 | CASSPGVATNEKLFF | TGTGCCAGCAGCCCAGGGGTTGCAACTAATGAAAAACTGTTTTTT
TRBJ2-1 | . | . | TRBV13 | CASSPSLYNEQFF | TGTGCCAGCAGCCCCAGTCTTTACAATGAGCAGTTCTTC
TRBJ2-7 | . | . | TRBV29-1 | CSVEAASYEQYF | TGCAGCGTTGAGGCGGCTTCCTACGAGCAGTACTTC
TRBJ2-7 | . | few | TRBV28 | CASRPRDNPYEQYF | TGTGCCAGCAGGCCCCGGGACAATCCCTACGAGCAGTACTTC
TRBJ2-1 | . | once | TRBV27 | CASSPRRNNEQFF | TGTGCCAGCAGCCCGAGGCGGAACAATGAGCAGTTCTTC
TRBJ2-7 | TRBD2 | . | TRBV7-9 | CASSFPQTSGYEQYF | TGTGCCAGCAGCTTCCCTCAGACTAGCGGCTACGAGCAGTACTTC
TRBJ2-3 | . | . | TRBV18 | CASSPPQGTDTQYF | TGTGCCAGCTCACCACCGCAGGGGACAGATACGCAGTATTTT
TRBJ1-1 | . | . | TRBV7-2 | CASSLALQGSEAFF | TGTGCCAGCAGCTTAGCGCTCCAGGGCTCTGAAGCTTTCTTT
TRBJ1-2 | TRBD1 | . | TRBV7-2 | CASSATGFGYGYTF | TGTGCCAGCAGCGCGACAGGGTTCGGCTATGGCTACACCTTC